This passage covers 20 T cell receptor beta chains from one sample sequenced in a study of blood T cells in healthy people across ages (dated by TCRdb to about 2015). Libraries were made using 5' RACE. The sample was run on an Illumina HiSeq 2500. The second PCR ran for about 6 to 12 cycles and used a J-beta primer mix along with a sample-barcoded 5' primer. Clones were called with MiXCR by TCRdb after fastp trimmed the public reads at Q25, and only in-frame beta chains were retained. Rows matching on CDR3 protein sequence are summarized as one entry with the most common DNA and genes. The sample yields about 280,000 distinct CDR3 sequences; 25% to 30% were counted once. Approximately 29% of the sample is taken by the ten largest. The sequencing input was blood. These TCRs come from a woman in her 70s in good health.

The chain recombines TRBV3-1 with TRBJ1-1; D gene unclear. V lost 3 bases, J lost 2 bases, and 13 bases lay in between. Per germline, CDR1 LGHDT and CDR2 YNNKEL (reference sequence). The CDR3 runs 15 residues. This chain's CDR3 is CASSQFLQQNTEAFF. In nucleotides, the CDR3 is TGTGCCAGCAGCCAGTTCCTTCAACAAAACACTGAAGCTTTCTTT.

The V gene is TRBV7-9, the J gene TRBJ1-1, with 11 nucleotides matching TRBD1. From germline, CDR1 is SEHNR and CDR2 FQNEAQ (reference sequence). V shed 5 bases, J shed 3 bases, and the junction held 11 bases outside the gene matches. This CDR3 comprises 17 residues. The CDR3 loop is CASSPKAGGQGDTEAFF. CDR3 in DNA: TGTGCCAGCAGCCCAAAAGCTGGGGGACAGGGGGACACTGAAGCTTTCTTT.

This clonotype showed up many times. V is TRBV4-1 and J is TRBJ2-5; D ambiguous. This CDR3 region has 14 residues. The V gene lost 4 bases and the J gene lost 3 bases, with 12 bases spanning the gap. Germline values: CDR1 MGHRA, CDR2 YSYEKL. CDR3 loop: CASSPLFLEETQYF. The DNA of the CDR3 is TGCGCCAGCAGCCCACTATTTTTAGAAGAGACCCAGTACTTC.

The V and J genes are TRBV12-5 and TRBJ2-7, with D hard to call. Trimming took off 1 base at V and 3 bases at J, with 7 bases between the two ends. Germline assignment: CDR1 LGHNT and CDR2 FRNRAP. This CDR3 is 13 amino acids long. The CDR3 loop reads CASGLGTIYEQYF. The CDR3 DNA reads as TGTGCTAGTGGTTTGGGGACCATCTACGAGCAGTACTTC. Full variable domain (outside the CDR3, taken from reference TRBV12-5 and TRBJ2-7): DARVTQTPRHKVTEMGQEVTMRCQPILGHNTVFWYRQTMMQGLELLAYFRNRAPLDDSGMPKDRFSAEMPDATLATLKIQPSEPRDSAVYFCASGLGTIYEQYFGPGTRLTVT.

Many counts were recorded for this clonotype. This sequence joins TRBV29-1 and TRBJ1-4; 7 nucleotides align to TRBD1. The germline V gene has CDR1 SQVTM and CDR2 ANQGSEA. CDR3 length: 12 residues. With V trimmed by 7 bases and J by 5 bases, 4 bases remained unmatched. The CDR3 reads CSASGQNEKLFF. The DNA of the CDR3 is TGCAGCGCGTCGGGACAGAATGAAAAACTGTTTTTT.

As DNA, the CDR3 is TGTGCCAGCAGTGAATCTTGGGGCAGGCGACAGGAGACCCAGTACTTC. It is translated as CASSESWGRRQETQYF. V usage is TRBV2 and J usage is TRBJ2-5, with TRBD1 as a possible D gene (5 bases). The germline V gene has CDR1 SNHLY and CDR2 FYNNEI. This CDR3 comprises 16 residues. Trimming stripped 2 bases from V and 5 bases from J, with 18 bases between.

This clonotype occurred a few times. V usage is TRBV6-2 or TRBV6-3 and J usage is TRBJ2-1; D may be TRBD2 (5 bases). V lost 0 bases and J 10 bases, leaving 7 bases between the germline ends. The CDR3 has 12 amino acids. The germline gives CDR1 MNHEY, CDR2 SVGEGT. The CDR3 sequence is CASSYSRGEQFF. The CDR3 DNA reads as TGTGCCAGCAGTTACTCGCGCGGGGAGCAGTTCTTC.

The sample holds many counts of this clonotype. This sequence joins TRBV28 and TRBJ2-3, with a possible D match to TRBD2 (5 bases). V was clipped by 2 bases and J by 9 bases, with 6 bases between them. The CDR3 sequence is 11 residues long. CDR1 is MDHEN and CDR2 is SYDVKM in the germline V gene. CDR3 coding DNA: TGTGCCAGCAGTTTAACTAGGACGCAGTATTTT. It yields the protein CASSLTRTQYF. Based on the CDR3 plus reference TRBV28 and TRBJ2-3, the full variable domain is DVKVTQSSRYLVKRTGEKVFLECVQDMDHENMFWYRQDPGLGLRLIYFSYDVKMKEKGDIPEGYSVSREKKERFSLILESASTNQTSMYLCASSLTRTQYFGPGTRLTVL.

The J gene is TRBJ2-5, the V gene TRBV28, with D perhaps given as TRBD1 or TRBD2 (5 bases each). The CDR3 runs to 14 residues. Looked up from germline, CDR1 is MDHEN and CDR2 is SYDVKM. Trimming removed 6 bases from V and 1 base from J, with 12 bases in between. CDR3 protein: CASSGAEFQETQYF. The CDR3 coding sequence is TGTGCCAGCAGCGGGGCGGAATTCCAAGAGACCCAGTACTTC. Full variable domain (missing parts from reference TRBV28 and TRBJ2-5): DVKVTQSSRYLVKRTGEKVFLECVQDMDHENMFWYRQDPGLGLRLIYFSYDVKMKEKGDIPEGYSVSREKKERFSLILESASTNQTSMYLCASSGAEFQETQYFGPGTRLLVL.

The chain links TRBV7-2 to TRBJ2-3, with D possibly TRBD2 on 5 matching bases. Germline loops: CDR1 SGHTA, CDR2 FQGNSA. The CDR3 is 14 amino acids. V dropped 3 bases and J dropped 5 bases, with 12 bases sitting between them. CDR3 loop: CASSFSRAGDTQYF. The DNA for the CDR3 is TGTGCCAGCAGCTTTTCTAGGGCGGGAGATACGCAGTATTTT.

The chain combines TRBV14 with TRBJ2-1; no clear D. The CDR3 sequence is 12 residues long. V shed 5 bases and J shed 6 bases, with 8 bases lying between them. Germline assignment: CDR1 SGHDN and CDR2 FVKESK. The chain's CDR3 is CASSFSLNEQFF. The CDR3 bases are TGTGCCAGCAGCTTCAGTCTCAATGAGCAGTTCTTC. Using reference TRBV14 and TRBJ2-1 for the parts outside the CDR3, the full variable domain is EAGVTQFPSHSVIEKGQTVTLRCDPISGHDNLYWYRRVMGKEIKFLLHFVKESKQDESGMPNNRFLAERTGGTYSTLKVQPAELEDSGVYFCASSFSLNEQFFGPGTRLTVL.

This clonotype has more than one count but fewer than ten. The chain uses TRBV14 and TRBJ2-5; the D is unclear. V was clipped by 0 bases and J by 1 base, with 9 bases between them. CDR1 is SGHDN, CDR2 FVKESK, per germline. CDR3 length: 15 residues. The CDR3 sequence is CASSQDPHFQETQYF. The CDR3 DNA follows: TGTGCCAGCAGCCAAGACCCGCACTTCCAAGAGACCCAGTACTTC.

This clonotype was picked up a small number of times. This chain uses TRBV12-5 with TRBJ2-5; D assignment may be TRBD1 or TRBD2 (7 bases each). Trimming took 5 bases from V and 2 from J, leaving 18 bases between them. CDR1 and CDR2 (germline): LGHNT, FRNRAP. CDR3 length: 16 amino acids. The CDR3 region has the DNA TGTGCTAGTGGTGGGGGGGACAGTCTTCGACAAGAGACCCAGTACTTC. Encoded protein: CASGGGDSLRQETQYF.

This clonotype was detected a few times. This chain joins TRBV7-3 and TRBJ2-3; D unresolved. CDR1 and CDR2 from the germline V gene are SGHTA and FQGTGA. The CDR3 spans 16 residues. V was trimmed by 0 bases and J by 0 bases, leaving 10 bases between them. The CDR3 nucleotides read TGTGCCAGCAGCTTAACTAGGCAGCATAGCACAGATACGCAGTATTTT. It yields the protein CASSLTRQHSTDTQYF.

In the case of this clonotype: The germline gene is not matched at one end of the junction; a read error may be the cause. The chain carries TRBV5-1 and TRBJ2-6; the match to TRBD1 covers 7 bases. The V gene's germline CDR1 is SGHRS and CDR2 YFSETQ. The CDR3 has 17 amino acids. The CDR3 DNA reads TGTGCCAGCAGCAGAACAGGGGACAACTCTGGGGCCAACGTCCTGACTTTC. This encodes CASSRTGDNSGANVLTF.

The gene calls are TRBV4-2 and TRBJ2-5, with 7 bases aligning to TRBD1. This CDR3 spans 16 amino acids. Germline V gives CDR1 LGHNA, CDR2 YNFKEQ. Trimming at V came to 0 bases and at J to 4 bases, leaving 8 bases not matched to a gene. The CDR3 bases are TGTGCCAGCAGCCAAGAAGCCTTAGCAGGGGGAGAGACCCAGTACTTC. It is translated as CASSQEALAGGETQYF.

The J gene is TRBJ2-1, the V gene TRBV9, with TRBD2 matching over 7 bases. Germline CDR1 reads SGDLS; CDR2 reads YYNGEE. V was pared by 3 bases and J by 2 bases, with 8 bases of the junction left unmatched. The CDR3 length is 16 residues. The CDR3 nucleotides are TGTGCCAGCAGCGCCCAACTAGCGTTTACCTACAATGAGCAGTTCTTC. It yields the protein CASSAQLAFTYNEQFF.

There are a few counts of this clonotype. V and J are TRBV20-1 and TRBJ2-2; D remains unclear. The germline V gene encodes CDR1 DFQATT and CDR2 SNEGSKA (reference sequence). The V end was cut by 2 bases, the J end by 1 base, with 8 bases between. The CDR3 has 14 amino acids. The CDR3 is CSARKQLNTGELFF. For the CDR3, the DNA is TGCAGTGCTAGAAAACAATTGAACACCGGGGAGCTGTTTTTT.

This clonotype was found a few times. This chain connects TRBV7-2 to TRBJ1-1; the D gene is possibly TRBD1 (5 bases). CDR3 length: 16 amino acids. V lost 1 base to trimming and J lost 3 bases, with 15 bases between them. Germline CDR1 SGHTA, CDR2 FQGNSA. CDR3 in amino acids: CASSLGLGRGDTEAFF. The CDR3 nucleotides read TGTGCCAGCAGCTTAGGGTTGGGGCGAGGGGACACTGAAGCTTTCTTT.

The chain uses TRBV20-1 and TRBJ1-4, with a tentative D call TRBD1 (5 bases). CDR1 is DFQATT and CDR2 is SNEGSKA in the germline V gene (reference sequence). CDR3 length: 14 residues. V lost 0 bases, J lost 7 bases, and 12 bases lay in between. The CDR3 protein is CSARDYRLGEKLFF. CDR3 nucleotides: TGCAGTGCTAGAGACTACAGGCTAGGTGAAAAACTGTTTTTT.